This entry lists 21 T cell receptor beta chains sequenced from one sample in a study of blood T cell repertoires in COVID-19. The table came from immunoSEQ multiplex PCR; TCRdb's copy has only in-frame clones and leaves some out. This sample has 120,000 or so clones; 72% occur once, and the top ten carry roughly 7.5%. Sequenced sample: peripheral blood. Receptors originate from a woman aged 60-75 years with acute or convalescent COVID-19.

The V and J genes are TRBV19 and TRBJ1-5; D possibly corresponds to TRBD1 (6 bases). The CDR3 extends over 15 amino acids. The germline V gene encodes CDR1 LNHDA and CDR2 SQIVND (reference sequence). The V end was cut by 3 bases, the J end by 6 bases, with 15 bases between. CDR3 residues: CASSMYREVGQPQHF. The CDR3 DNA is TGTGCCAGTAGTATGTACAGGGAAGTGGGTCAGCCCCAGCATTTT.

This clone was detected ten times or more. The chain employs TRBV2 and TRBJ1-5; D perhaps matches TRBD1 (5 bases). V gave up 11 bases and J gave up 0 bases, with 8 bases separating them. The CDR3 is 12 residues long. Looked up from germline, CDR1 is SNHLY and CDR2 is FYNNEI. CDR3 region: CAGGYSNQPQHF. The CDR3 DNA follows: TGTGCCGGGGGGTATAGCAATCAGCCCCAGCATTTT.

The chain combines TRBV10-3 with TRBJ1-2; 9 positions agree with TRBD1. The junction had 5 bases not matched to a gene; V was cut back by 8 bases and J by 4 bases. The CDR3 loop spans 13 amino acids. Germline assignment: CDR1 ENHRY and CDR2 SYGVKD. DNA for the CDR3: TGTGCCATCGGACAGGGGCATGGCTATGGCTACACCTTC. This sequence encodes CAIGQGHGYGYTF.

CDR3 nucleotide sequence: TGTGCCAGCTCCCTTAGCTCAGGGGGGATAATGAACACTGAAGCTTTCTTT. Its translation: CASSLSSGGIMNTEAFF. The V and J genes are TRBV18 and TRBJ1-1, with 7 bases fitting TRBD1. The CDR3 is 17 residues long. V lost 6 bases and J lost 0; bases outside the gene matches: 13. The germline V gene has CDR1 KGHSH and CDR2 LQKENI.

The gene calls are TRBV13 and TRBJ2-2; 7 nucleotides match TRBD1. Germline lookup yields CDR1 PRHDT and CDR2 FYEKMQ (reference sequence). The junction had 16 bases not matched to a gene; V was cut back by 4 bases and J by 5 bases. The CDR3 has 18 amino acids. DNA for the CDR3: TGTGCCAGCAGCTCCCCCCTACAGGGGAGTTCGTGGACCGGGGAGCTGTTTTTT. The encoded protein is CASSSPLQGSSWTGELFF.

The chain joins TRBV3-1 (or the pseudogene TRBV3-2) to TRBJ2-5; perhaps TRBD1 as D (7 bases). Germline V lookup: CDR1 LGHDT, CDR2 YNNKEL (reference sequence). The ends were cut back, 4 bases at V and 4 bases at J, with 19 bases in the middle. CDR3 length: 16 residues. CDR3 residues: CASSPWETGRRETQYF. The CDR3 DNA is TGTGCCAGCAGCCCCTGGGAGACAGGGAGGAGAGAGACCCAGTACTTC.

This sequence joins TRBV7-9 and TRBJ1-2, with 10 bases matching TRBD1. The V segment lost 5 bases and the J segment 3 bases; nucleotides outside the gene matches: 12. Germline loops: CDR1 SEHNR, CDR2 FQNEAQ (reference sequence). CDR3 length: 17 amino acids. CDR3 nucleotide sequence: TGTGCCAGCAGCCGGGGGGGACAGGGGAGAGATGACTATGGCTACACCTTC. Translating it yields CASSRGGQGRDDYGYTF.

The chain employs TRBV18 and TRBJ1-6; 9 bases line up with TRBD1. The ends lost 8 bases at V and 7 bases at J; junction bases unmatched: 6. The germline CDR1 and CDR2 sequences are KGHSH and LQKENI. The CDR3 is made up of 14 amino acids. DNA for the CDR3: TGTGCCAGCCGGGACAGGGCTGAGAATTCACCCCTCCACTTT. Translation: CASRDRAENSPLHF. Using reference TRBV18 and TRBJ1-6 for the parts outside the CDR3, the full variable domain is NAGVMQNPRHLVRRRGQEARLRCSPMKGHSHVYWYRQLPEEGLKFMVYLQKENIIDESGMPKERFSAEFPKEGPSILRIQQVVRGDSAAYFCASRDRAENSPLHFGNGTRLTVT.

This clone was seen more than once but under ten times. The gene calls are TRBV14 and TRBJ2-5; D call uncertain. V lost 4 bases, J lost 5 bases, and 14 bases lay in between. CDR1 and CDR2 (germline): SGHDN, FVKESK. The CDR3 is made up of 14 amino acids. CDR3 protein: CASSPGWVGETQYF. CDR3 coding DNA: TGTGCCAGCAGCCCCGGGTGGGTCGGGGAGACCCAGTACTTC. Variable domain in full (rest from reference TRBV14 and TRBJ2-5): EAGVTQFPSHSVIEKGQTVTLRCDPISGHDNLYWYRRVMGKEIKFLLHFVKESKQDESGMPNNRFLAERTGGTYSTLKVQPAELEDSGVYFCASSPGWVGETQYFGPGTRLLVL.

The CDR3 here is CASSSGTNGNTIYF. The CDR3 DNA is TGTGCCAGCAGCTCCGGGACAAATGGAAACACCATATATTTT. The J gene is TRBJ1-3, the V gene TRBV7-2; TRBD1 is a possible D gene (6 bases). Trimming removed 4 bases at V and 3 bases at J, with 10 bases between. This CDR3 has 14 residues. CDR1 and CDR2 from the germline V gene are SGHTA and FQGNSA.

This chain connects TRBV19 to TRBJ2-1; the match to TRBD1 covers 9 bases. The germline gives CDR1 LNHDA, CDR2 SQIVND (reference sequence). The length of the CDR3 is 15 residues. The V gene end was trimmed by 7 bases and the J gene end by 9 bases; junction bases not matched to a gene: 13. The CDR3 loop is CASTGTGTIYGEQFF. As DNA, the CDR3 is TGTGCCAGTACGGGGACAGGGACGATCTACGGTGAGCAGTTCTTC.

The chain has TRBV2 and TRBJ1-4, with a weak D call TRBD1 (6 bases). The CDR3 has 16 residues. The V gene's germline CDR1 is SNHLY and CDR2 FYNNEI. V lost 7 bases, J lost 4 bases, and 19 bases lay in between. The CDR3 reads CASIEGGRGINEKLFF. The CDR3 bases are TGTGCCAGCATCGAGGGGGGGCGCGGAATTAATGAAAAACTGTTTTTT. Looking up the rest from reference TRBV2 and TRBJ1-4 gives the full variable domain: EPEVTQTPSHQVTQMGQEVILRCVPISNHLYFYWYRQILGQKVEFLVSFYNNEISEKSEIFDDQFSVERPDGSNFTLKIRSTKLEDSAMYFCASIEGGRGINEKLFFGSGTQLSVL.

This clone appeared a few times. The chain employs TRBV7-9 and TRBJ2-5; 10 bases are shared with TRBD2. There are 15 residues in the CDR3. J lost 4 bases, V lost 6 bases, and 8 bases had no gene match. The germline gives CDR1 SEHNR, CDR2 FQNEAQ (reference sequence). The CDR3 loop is CASSREAGGPETQYF. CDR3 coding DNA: TGTGCCAGCAGTCGAGAAGCGGGGGGGCCAGAGACCCAGTACTTC.

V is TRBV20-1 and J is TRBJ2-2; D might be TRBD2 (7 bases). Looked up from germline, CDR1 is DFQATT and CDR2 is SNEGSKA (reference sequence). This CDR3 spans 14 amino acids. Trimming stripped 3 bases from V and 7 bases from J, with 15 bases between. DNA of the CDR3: TGCAGTGCTAGTCTTGGGAGGGGGATCGGGGAGCTGTTTTTT. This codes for CSASLGRGIGELFF.

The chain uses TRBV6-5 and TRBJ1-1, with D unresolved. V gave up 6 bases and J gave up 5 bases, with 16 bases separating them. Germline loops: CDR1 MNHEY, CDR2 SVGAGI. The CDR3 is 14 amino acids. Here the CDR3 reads CASRETGIGTEAFF. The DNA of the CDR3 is TGTGCCAGCAGAGAGACCGGGATCGGGACTGAAGCTTTCTTT.

The CDR3 loop reads CASNALPGFSPLHF. For the CDR3, the DNA is TGTGCCAGCAACGCTCTCCCCGGGTTTTCACCCCTCCACTTT. This chain uses TRBV7-2 with TRBJ1-6; D is undetermined. Germline loops: CDR1 SGHTA, CDR2 FQGNSA. The V gene lost 7 bases and the J gene lost 9 bases, with 16 bases spanning the gap. The CDR3 totals 14 residues.

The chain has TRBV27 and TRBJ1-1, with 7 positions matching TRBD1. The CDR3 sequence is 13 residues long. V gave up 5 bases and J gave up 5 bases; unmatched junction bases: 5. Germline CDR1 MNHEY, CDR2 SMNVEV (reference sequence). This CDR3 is CASSAQGFTEAFF. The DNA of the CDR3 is TGTGCCAGCAGTGCACAGGGGTTTACTGAAGCTTTCTTT.

The CDR3 region has the DNA TGTGCCAGCAGTGCGCGACAGGGTTCCTACAATGAGCAGTTCTTC. As protein: CASSARQGSYNEQFF. The gene calls are TRBV25-1 and TRBJ2-1, with 7 bases that match TRBD1. The CDR3 loop spans 15 amino acids. CDR1 is MGHDK and CDR2 is SYGVNS in the germline V gene. The J segment lost 1 base and the V segment lost 4 bases, leaving 4 bases of the junction unmatched.

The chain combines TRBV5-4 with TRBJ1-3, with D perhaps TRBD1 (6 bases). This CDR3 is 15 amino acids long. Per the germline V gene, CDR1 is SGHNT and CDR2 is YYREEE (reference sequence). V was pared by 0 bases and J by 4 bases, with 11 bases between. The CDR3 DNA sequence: TGTGCCAGCAGCTTGGGGGGACAATCCGGAAACACCATATATTTT. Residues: CASSLGGQSGNTIYF.

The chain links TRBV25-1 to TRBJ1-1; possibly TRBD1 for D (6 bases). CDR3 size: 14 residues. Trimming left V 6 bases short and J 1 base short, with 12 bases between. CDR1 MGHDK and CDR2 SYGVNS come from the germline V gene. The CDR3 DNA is TGTGCCAGCAGGAGGCAGGGGCGGAACACTGAAGCTTTCTTT. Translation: CASRRQGRNTEAFF.

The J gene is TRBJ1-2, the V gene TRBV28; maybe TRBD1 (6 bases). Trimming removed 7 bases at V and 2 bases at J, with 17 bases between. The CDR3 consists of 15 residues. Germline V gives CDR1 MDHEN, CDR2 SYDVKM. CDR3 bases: TGTGCCAGCATCCATCCGACAGGTCCCAACTATGGCTACACCTTC. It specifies CASIHPTGPNYGYTF.